This T cell receptor beta chain was recovered during a study of control samples from healthy donors and cancer patients. Data came from immunoSEQ multiplex PCR; TCRdb stores just in-frame clones and leaves some out. The sample has tens of thousands of clones, roughly nine tenths seen once. The V end lost 2 bases, the J end lost 6 bases, and 13 bases lay between the germline ends. The CDR3 extends over 14 amino acids. Germline-derived CDR1 and CDR2 are MDHEN and SYDVKM. Sequenced sample: blood. This rearrangement joins TRBV28 to TRBJ1-1; D perhaps matches TRBD1 (5 bases). This TCR was sampled from a woman aged 50 to 60 in good health. The CDR3 sequence is CASSLGTPNAEAFF. CDR3 in DNA: TGTGCCAGCAGTTTAGGGACTCCCAACGCTGAAGCTTTCTTT.